The clone carrying this T cell receptor beta chain was picked up many times. The CDR3 length is 14 residues. With 2 bases removed from V and 0 bases from J, the gap between germline ends came to 7 bases. Patients aged 18 to 65 had newly diagnosed hyperthyroidism that had lasted under 2 months. Diagnoses rested on clinical symptoms, serum thyroxine and TRAb, thyroid ultrasound and orbital computed tomography. It was around 11 ml of fresh peripheral blood that supplied the PBMCs. The source of the sample is a study of T cells in Graves' hyperthyroidism and ophthalmopathy. Amplified regions were TCR beta CDR3 sequences from RNA transcripts. Initially, a first-round RT-PCR of the TCR CDR3 employed the HTBI primer set. TCRdb reprocessed the multiplex PCR reads via MiXCR and lists one record per CDR3 protein. The repertoire holds about 420,000 distinct CDR3 sequences, with roughly 13% as singletons.

Sequencing was performed on blood. V usage is TRBV12-3 or TRBV12-4 and J usage is TRBJ1-1; D not resolved. The sequence was obtained from a woman aged 18-29 years with Graves' hyperthyroidism. The CDR3 DNA reads as TGTGCCAGCAGTTTAAAGCTCATGAACACTGAAGCTTTCTTT. Translated, it gives CASSLKLMNTEAFF.